This T cell receptor (beta chain) originates from a study of T cell responses to AZD1222 COVID-19 vaccine. The study's findings and limits: No day 14 peak samples; only post-peak repertoires were characterized.

The CDR3 covers 14 residues. The V end lost 0 bases, the J end lost 7 bases, and 9 bases lay between the germline ends. In germline, CDR1 is ENHRY, CDR2 SYGVKD. The assay was immunoSEQ multiplex PCR, and TCRdb's table has in-frame clones only and misses some. This sample has approximately 130,000 clones, with 65% to 90% found just once. On this clone: Its matching antigen is unknown.

The sequence derives from an adult who received the MenACWY meningococcal vaccine as a control. Sequences were derived from peripheral blood, sampled 28 days after the second dose of the MenACWY control vaccine. The V and J genes are TRBV10-3 and TRBJ2-2; D is possibly TRBD1 or TRBD2 (5 bases each). The CDR3 region has the DNA TGTGCCATCAGTGAGTCGGGGGTTATCGGGGAGCTGTTTTTT. It encodes CAISESGVIGELFF.